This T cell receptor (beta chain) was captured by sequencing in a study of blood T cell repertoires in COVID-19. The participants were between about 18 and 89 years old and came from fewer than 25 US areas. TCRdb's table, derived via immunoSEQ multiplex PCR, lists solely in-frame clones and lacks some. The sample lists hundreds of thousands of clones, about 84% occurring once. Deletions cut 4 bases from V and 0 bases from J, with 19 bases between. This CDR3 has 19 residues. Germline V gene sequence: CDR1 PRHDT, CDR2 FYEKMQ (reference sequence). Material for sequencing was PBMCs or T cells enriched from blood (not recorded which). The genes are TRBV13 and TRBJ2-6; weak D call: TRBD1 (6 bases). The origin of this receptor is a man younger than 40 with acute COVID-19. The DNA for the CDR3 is TGTGCCAGCAGCTCCCTGGACAGCCTAGCCCACTCTGGGGCCAACGTCCTGACTTTC. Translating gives CASSSLDSLAHSGANVLTF.